The 17 T cell receptor beta chains below all came from one sample that was sequenced in a study of control samples from healthy donors and cancer patients. The repertoire was sequenced with immunoSEQ multiplex PCR; TCRdb's copy has only in-frame clones and lacks some. Among 70,000 or so clones, roughly 84% were seen once, and the ten largest hold 25% to 35%. Material for sequencing was blood. All receptors come from a man between 50 and 59 years old in good health.

Here the CDR3 reads CASSRGGMQETQYF. CDR3 nucleotide sequence: TGTGCCAGCAGTAGAGGGGGGATGCAAGAGACCCAGTACTTC. This chain uses TRBV2 with TRBJ2-5; D tentatively reads TRBD1 or TRBD2 (6 bases each). CDR1 is SNHLY and CDR2 is FYNNEI in the germline V gene. V shed 5 bases and J shed 2 bases, with 12 bases lying between them. This CDR3 comprises 14 residues. The entire variable domain, with the rest obtained from reference TRBV2 and TRBJ2-5, is as follows: EPEVTQTPSHQVTQMGQEVILRCVPISNHLYFYWYRQILGQKVEFLVSFYNNEISEKSEIFDDQFSVERPDGSNFTLKIRSTKLEDSAMYFCASSRGGMQETQYFGPGTRLLVL.

The chain joins TRBV11-3 to TRBJ1-2; no reliable D call. The germline gives CDR1 SGHNT, CDR2 YENEEA. The CDR3 runs 14 residues. The germline V and J ends were trimmed by 5 bases and 3 bases, with 13 bases remaining between them. The CDR3, as DNA: TGTGCCAGCAGCGGCAGCGTCGAATACTATGGCTACACCTTC. Its translation is CASSGSVEYYGYTF.

The rearrangement links TRBV5-1 to TRBJ2-5; D unclear. V was cut by 3 bases and J by 0 bases, with 12 bases left in between. Germline V gives CDR1 SGHRS, CDR2 YFSETQ. The CDR3 covers 15 residues. The CDR3 DNA reads as TGCGCCAGCAGCTCTCCTGTGGGGTACCAAGAGACCCAGTACTTC. Translation gives CASSSPVGYQETQYF.

This chain connects TRBV9 to TRBJ1-1; D unresolved. CDR3 length: 15 residues. Trimming stripped 4 bases from V and 0 bases from J, with 13 bases between. Germline V gives CDR1 SGDLS, CDR2 YYNGEE. CDR3 in DNA: TGTGCCAGCAGCCCAGACGGACGGTTGAACACTGAAGCTTTCTTT. It translates to CASSPDGRLNTEAFF.

The V and J genes are TRBV11-1 and TRBJ1-1; maybe TRBD1 (6 bases). V gave up 3 bases and J gave up 1 base, with 6 bases separating them. The CDR3 has 13 residues. Germline CDR1 is SGHAT and CDR2 is FQDESV (reference sequence). CDR3 sequence (DNA): TGTGCCAGCAGCTTGACAGGGAACACTGAAGCTTTCTTT. Its protein is CASSLTGNTEAFF.

Details on this clone: Relative to the germline gene, one junction end is altered; a read error may explain this. The chain uses TRBV24-1 and TRBJ1-5; no firm D call. Per germline, CDR1 KGHDR and CDR2 SFDVKD. The CDR3 has 14 amino acids. This CDR3 reads CATSGLGSSQPQHF. The CDR3 DNA follows: TGTGCCACCAGTGGTCTCGGCAGCAGTCAGCCCCAGCATTTT.

V usage is TRBV5-1 and J usage is TRBJ1-3; D possibly corresponds to TRBD1 (5 bases). The germline V gene has CDR1 SGHRS and CDR2 YFSETQ. V was cut by 7 bases and J by 9 bases, with 11 bases left in between. This CDR3 region has 11 residues. CDR3 nucleotides: TGCGCCAGCCGGGACGCAACCACCATATATTTT. Its protein is CASRDATTIYF. Complete variable domain (other parts from reference TRBV5-1 and TRBJ1-3): KAGVTQTPRYLIKTRGQQVTLSCSPISGHRSVSWYQQTPGQGLQFLFEYFSETQRNKGNFPGRFSGRQFSNSRSEMNVSTLELGDSALYLCASRDATTIYFGEGSWLTVV.

The chain carries TRBV19 and TRBJ2-7; TRBD2 aligns across 13 bases. The V and J ends lost 5 bases and 5 bases, in that order; junction bases with no gene match: 6. CDR3 length: 15 residues. CDR1 LNHDA and CDR2 SQIVND come from the germline V gene (reference sequence). The CDR3, as DNA: TGTGCCAGTAGTGTTGGGACTAGCGGGACAAACGAGCAGTACTTC. Residues: CASSVGTSGTNEQYF.

DNA of the CDR3: TGTGCCAGCAGCTTGGTTCCATCCAAGCAGTACTTC. As protein: CASSLVPSKQYF. The J gene is TRBJ2-7, the V gene TRBV7-3; D ambiguous. The CDR3 sequence is 12 residues long. Trimming left V 3 bases short and J 8 bases short, with 11 bases between. Germline CDR1 is SGHTA and CDR2 is FQGTGA.

This chain links TRBV6-2 or TRBV6-3 with TRBJ2-7; D remains unclear. Germline CDR1 MNHEY, CDR2 SVGEGT. Trimming took off 3 bases at V and 9 bases at J, with 12 bases between the two ends. CDR3 size: 12 residues. CDR3 bases: TGTGCCAGCAGTTATTCCTATGGAGTGCAGTACTTC. Its protein is CASSYSYGVQYF.

The rearrangement uses TRBV7-9 and TRBJ1-2; 7 bases agree with TRBD1. Losses at the gene ends were 4 bases for V and 4 bases for J; bases not matched to a gene: 3. Per the germline V gene, CDR1 is SEHNR and CDR2 is FQNEAQ (reference sequence). There are 13 residues in the CDR3. CDR3 nucleotide sequence: TGTGCCAGCAGCTCGGGACAGTTCTATGGCTACACCTTC. Translating gives CASSSGQFYGYTF.

Comments on this clone: Its ends do not fully match the called genes, so a read error is possible. This chain joins TRBV3-1 (or the pseudogene TRBV3-2) and TRBJ1-4, with D perhaps TRBD1 (6 bases). The CDR3 contains 15 residues. The germline CDR1 and CDR2 sequences are LGHDT and YNNKEL (reference sequence). The CDR3 loop is CASIQGGAANEKLFF. The CDR3 coding sequence is TGTGCCAGCATCCAAGGGGGGGCGGCTAATGAAAAACTGTTTTTT.

The chain is built from TRBV15 and TRBJ1-4; possible D gene TRBD1, 5 bases. The germline V and J ends were trimmed by 2 bases and 5 bases, with 12 bases remaining between them. This CDR3 spans 15 amino acids. Germline CDR1 reads LNHNV; CDR2 reads YYDKDF (reference sequence). The CDR3 DNA is TGTGCCACCAGCAGAAGACGGGGGGGAAATGAAAAACTGTTTTTT. It encodes CATSRRRGGNEKLFF.

This chain links TRBV30 with TRBJ2-5, with 9 bases aligning to TRBD2. Germline assignment: CDR1 GTSNPN and CDR2 SVGIG (reference sequence). V trimming: 5 bases; J trimming: 5 bases; junction bases outside the gene matches: 9. The CDR3 has 14 amino acids. The CDR3 DNA reads TGTGCCTGGCGGGTGGCGGGAGGGCTGGAGACCCAGTACTTC. Translating it yields CAWRVAGGLETQYF.

Of note for this clone: The same CDR3 also results from other DNA sequences found in this sample. The chain recombines TRBV18 with TRBJ1-1, with D possibly TRBD1 on 5 matching bases. The germline V gene encodes CDR1 KGHSH and CDR2 LQKENI. This CDR3 region has 13 residues. Trimming took 3 bases from V and 5 from J, leaving 10 bases between them. CDR3 sequence reads: CASSPPGGTEAFF. The CDR3 nucleotides are TGTGCCAGCTCACCCCCGGGGGGGACTGAAGCTTTCTTT.

V usage is TRBV19 and J usage is TRBJ1-4; D gene uncertain. Trimming stripped 4 bases from V and 5 bases from J, with 11 bases between. The germline CDR1 and CDR2 sequences are LNHDA and SQIVND (reference sequence). The CDR3 is 14 residues long. Here the CDR3 reads CASSTRTANEKLFF. CDR3 nucleotide sequence: TGTGCCAGTAGTACGCGGACGGCGAATGAAAAACTGTTTTTT.

The chain is built from TRBV19 and TRBJ2-2; D not resolved. The CDR3 contains 12 residues. CDR1 and CDR2 from the germline V gene are LNHDA and SQIVND (reference sequence). Trimming removed 4 bases at V and 8 bases at J, with 8 bases between. The CDR3 here is CASSTGSGELFF. The CDR3 coding sequence is TGTGCCAGTAGTACTGGGTCTGGGGAGCTGTTTTTT. The full variable domain, completed using reference TRBV19 and TRBJ2-2, is DGGITQSPKYLFRKEGQNVTLSCEQNLNHDAMYWYRQDPGQGLRLIYYSQIVNDFQKGDIAEGYSVSREKKESFPLTVTSAQKNPTAFYLCASSTGSGELFFGEGSRLTVL.